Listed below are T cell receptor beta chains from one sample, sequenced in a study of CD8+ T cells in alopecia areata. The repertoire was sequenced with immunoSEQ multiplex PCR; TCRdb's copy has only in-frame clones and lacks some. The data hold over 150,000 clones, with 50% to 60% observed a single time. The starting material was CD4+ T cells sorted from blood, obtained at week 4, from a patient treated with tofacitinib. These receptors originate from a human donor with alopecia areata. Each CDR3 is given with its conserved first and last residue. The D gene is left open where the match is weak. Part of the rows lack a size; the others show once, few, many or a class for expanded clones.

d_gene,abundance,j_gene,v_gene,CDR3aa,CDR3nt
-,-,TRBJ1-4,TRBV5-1,CASRLSSATGLVGAVEKLFF,TGCGCCAGCAGGCTCTCCTCTGCGACAGGCTTGGTTGGGGCGGTCGAAAAACTGTTTTTT
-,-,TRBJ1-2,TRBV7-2,CASSNSRRGLTF,TGTGCCAGCAGCAACTCCCGGCGGGGCCTCACCTTC
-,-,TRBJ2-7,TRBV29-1,CSVELDGTSSYEQYF,TGCAGCGTTGAGTTGGATGGGACAAGCTCCTACGAGCAGTACTTC
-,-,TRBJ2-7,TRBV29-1,CSGGVLGEQYF,TGCAGCGGAGGGGTGCTAGGGGAGCAGTACTTC
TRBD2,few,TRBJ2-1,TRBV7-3,CASSLAGGRNEQFF,TGTGCCAGCAGCTTAGCGGGGGGAAGGAATGAGCAGTTCTTC
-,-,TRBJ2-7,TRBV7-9,CASSLVSSTKYEQYF,TGTGCCAGCAGCTTAGTGAGCAGCACCAAGTACGAGCAGTACTTC
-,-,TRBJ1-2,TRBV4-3,CASSQGGNRGYTF,TGCGCCAGCAGCCAAGGGGGGAATCGAGGCTACACCTTC
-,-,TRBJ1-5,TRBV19,CASSMTDRQPQHF,TGTGCCAGTAGTATGACCGACAGGCAGCCCCAGCATTTT
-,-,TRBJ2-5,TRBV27,CASSLRSQGQETQYF,TGTGCCAGCAGTCTGCGGTCGCAGGGGCAAGAGACCCAGTACTTC
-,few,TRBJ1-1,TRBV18,CASSPSDTEAFF,TGTGCCAGCTCACCAAGTGACACTGAAGCTTTCTTT
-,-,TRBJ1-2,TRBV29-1,CSVLRTVGNYGYTF,TGCAGCGTCCTCAGGACTGTAGGGAACTATGGCTACACCTTC
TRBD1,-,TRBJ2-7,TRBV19,CAIKGAPSSYEQYF,TGTGCCATTAAGGGGGCCCCCAGCTCCTACGAGCAGTACTTC
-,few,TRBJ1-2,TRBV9,CASSVNRDYTF,TGTGCCAGCAGCGTTAACAGGGACTACACCTTC
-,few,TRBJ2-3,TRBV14,CASSQESGRPTDTQYF,TGTGCCAGCAGCCAGGAAAGCGGACGGCCCACAGATACGCAGTATTTT
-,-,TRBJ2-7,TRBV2,CASSENGRVGDF,TGTGCCAGCAGTGAAAACGGCAGGGTTGGGGACTTC
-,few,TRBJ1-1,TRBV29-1,CSVSISEAFF,TGCAGCGTTAGTATCTCTGAAGCTTTCTTT
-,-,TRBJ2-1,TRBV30,CAWSEDNEQFF,TGTGCCTGGAGTGAAGACAATGAGCAGTTCTTC
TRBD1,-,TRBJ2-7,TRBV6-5,CASSRGQGSHEQYF,TGTGCCAGCAGCCGGGGACAGGGGAGCCACGAGCAGTACTTC
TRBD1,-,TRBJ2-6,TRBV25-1,CASSGRGQGVTGANVLTF,TGTGCCAGCAGTGGGAGAGGACAGGGGGTTACTGGGGCCAACGTCCTGACTTTC
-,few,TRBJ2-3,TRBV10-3,CAISVGGTQYF,TGTGCCATCAGCGTGGGGGGTACGCAGTATTTT
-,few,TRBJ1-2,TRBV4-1,CASSHPTPTGDLSYGYTF,TGCGCCAGCAGCCACCCCACCCCGACAGGAGATCTTTCCTATGGCTACACCTTC
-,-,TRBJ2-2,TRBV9,CASSVDDFPLGELFF,TGTGCCAGCAGCGTAGATGACTTTCCACTCGGGGAGCTGTTTTTT